The present T cell receptor (beta chain) was sequenced within a study of blood T cell repertoires in COVID-19 (dated by TCRdb to 2020 to 2021). Concerning the study at large: Collaborator samples came from the United States, Italy and Spain and covered acute and convalescent phases of COVID-19. The material from the prospective study consisted of cDNA or gDNA derived from T cells, B-cell-depleted T cells, or PBMCs. Deeply sampled blood TCRbeta repertoires from subjects exposed to, actively infected with, or recovered from COVID-19 were included in the dataset. The repertoires were released in a freely available public database intended as a resource for research on the immune response to SARS-CoV-2. Samples were obtained from the ongoing ImmuneRACE study (first 160 participants) and from some 1,300 subjects provided by 6 global collaborators. Nearly every sample came with metadata listing a de-identified subject ID, COVID-19 status, age in years and sex. HLA class I and class II types, where available, came from metadata supplied by the sample provider rather than from assay-based typing.

Notes on this clone: It lacks a known antigen. The record has no base qualities; no much larger clone is one base away.

Collaborating institutions collected whole blood in K2EDTA tubes following their own protocols. Collaborator samples were shipped for TCRbeta analysis as frozen whole blood, isolated PBMCs, or DNA extracted from either sample type. The immunoSEQ Assay, a bias-controlled multiplex PCR, was used to amplify TCRbeta CDR3 regions from genomic DNA. The authors processed their data as follows. Within the assay, amplification of reference gene primers was used to estimate how many nucleated cells each sample contained. To quantify the absolute abundance of each unique TCRbeta CDR3 rearrangement, sequence reads were collapsed and filtered. For each sample, productive Simpson clonality was calculated by taking the square root of Simpson's diversity index across productive rearrangements. TCRdb holds this immuneACCESS table with in-frame rearrangements only. Some clones are missing; in checked studies, unresolved V genes explain under half, and the rest has no known cause. V, J and clone size are taken as reported in that table, and D and trimming were inferred from the DNA itself. Recorded for this sample are about 180,000 clones; about four fifths of them occurred a single time. The top ten constitute about 8.4% of the sample.

Summary of the overall study and its limitations: The quantity of clinical and demographic metadata differed by source and by participant and was supplied without curation.

Including cysteine and phenylalanine, the CDR3 has 17 amino acids. Left in the record is the CDR3 DNA by itself, 51 bases read in frame from the first base. Trimming accounts for 4 bases at V and 3 bases at J, while the number of junction bases matched to no gene is 14. CDR1 and CDR2 were assigned from the germline V gene (reference sequence) as PRHDT and FYEKMQ. The origin of this receptor is a woman aged 70-85 years with acute or convalescent COVID-19. The sequence links TRBV13 to TRBJ2-7, with 8 bases aligning to TRBD1. Sequences were obtained from peripheral blood. The nucleotides are TGTGCCAGCAGCTCCATGACAGGGGCCAGCGGCTTCTACGAGCAGTACTTC. Its translation is CASSSMTGASGFYEQYF.